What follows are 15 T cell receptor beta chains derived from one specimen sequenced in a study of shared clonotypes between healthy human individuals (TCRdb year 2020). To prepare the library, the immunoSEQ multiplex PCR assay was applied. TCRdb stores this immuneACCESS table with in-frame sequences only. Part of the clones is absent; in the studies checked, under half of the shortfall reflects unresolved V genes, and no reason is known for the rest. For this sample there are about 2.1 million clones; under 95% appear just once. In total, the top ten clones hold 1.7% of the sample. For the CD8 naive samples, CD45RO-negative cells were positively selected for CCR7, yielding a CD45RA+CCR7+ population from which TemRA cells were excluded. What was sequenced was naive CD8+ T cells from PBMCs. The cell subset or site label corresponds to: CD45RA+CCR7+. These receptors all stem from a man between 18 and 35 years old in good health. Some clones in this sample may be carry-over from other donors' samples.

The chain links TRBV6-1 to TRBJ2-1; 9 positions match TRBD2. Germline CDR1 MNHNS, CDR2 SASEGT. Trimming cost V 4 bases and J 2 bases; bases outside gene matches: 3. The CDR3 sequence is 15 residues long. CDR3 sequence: CASSGGGRAYNEQFF. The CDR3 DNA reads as TGTGCCAGCAGTGGGGGCGGGAGGGCCTACAATGAGCAGTTCTTC.

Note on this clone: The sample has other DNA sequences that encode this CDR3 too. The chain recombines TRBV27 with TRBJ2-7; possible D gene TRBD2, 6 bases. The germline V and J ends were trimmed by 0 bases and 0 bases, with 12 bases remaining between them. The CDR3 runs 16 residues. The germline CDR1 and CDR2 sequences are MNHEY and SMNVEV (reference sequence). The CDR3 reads CASSLSRGSASYEQYF. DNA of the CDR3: TGTGCCAGCAGTTTATCGCGGGGTTCGGCCTCCTACGAGCAGTACTTC.

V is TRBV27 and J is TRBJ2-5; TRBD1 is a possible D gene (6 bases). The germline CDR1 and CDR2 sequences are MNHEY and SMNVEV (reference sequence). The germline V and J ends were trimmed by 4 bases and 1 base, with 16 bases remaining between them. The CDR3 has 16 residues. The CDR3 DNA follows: TGTGCCAGCAGTTCTTACCCAGGGGATATCCAAGAGACCCAGTACTTC. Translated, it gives CASSSYPGDIQETQYF.

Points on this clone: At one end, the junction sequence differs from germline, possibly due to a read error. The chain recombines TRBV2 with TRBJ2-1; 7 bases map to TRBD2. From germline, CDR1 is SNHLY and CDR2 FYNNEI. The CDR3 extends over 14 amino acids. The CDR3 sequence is CASSVAGGYHEQFF. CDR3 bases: TGTGCCAGCAGTGTAGCGGGTGGCTACCATGAGCAGTTCTTC.

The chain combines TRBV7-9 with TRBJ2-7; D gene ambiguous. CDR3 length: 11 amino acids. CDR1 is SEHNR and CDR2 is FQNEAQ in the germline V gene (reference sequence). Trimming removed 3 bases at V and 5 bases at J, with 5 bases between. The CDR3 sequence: CASSLIDEQYF. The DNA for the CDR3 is TGTGCCAGCAGCTTGATCGACGAGCAGTACTTC.

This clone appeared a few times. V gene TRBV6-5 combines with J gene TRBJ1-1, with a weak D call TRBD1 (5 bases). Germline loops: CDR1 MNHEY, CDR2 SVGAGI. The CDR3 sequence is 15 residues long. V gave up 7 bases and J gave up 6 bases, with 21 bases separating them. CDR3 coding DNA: TGTGCCAGCAACCAAAGGGGCGTCAGGGATGCTGAAGCTTTCTTT. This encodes CASNQRGVRDAEAFF.

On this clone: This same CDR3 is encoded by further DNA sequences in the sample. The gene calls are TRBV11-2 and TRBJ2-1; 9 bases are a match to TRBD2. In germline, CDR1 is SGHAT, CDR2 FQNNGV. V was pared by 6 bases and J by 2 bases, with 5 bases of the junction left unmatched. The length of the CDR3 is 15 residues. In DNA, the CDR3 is TGTGCCAGCAGTCCTACTAGCGGGCCCTACAATGAGCAGTTCTTC. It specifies CASSPTSGPYNEQFF.

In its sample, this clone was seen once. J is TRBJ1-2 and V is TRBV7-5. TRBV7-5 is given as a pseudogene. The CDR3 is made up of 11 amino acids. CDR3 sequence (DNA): TGTGCCAGCACCAACGCCGGTGGCTACACCTTC. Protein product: CASTNAGGYTF.

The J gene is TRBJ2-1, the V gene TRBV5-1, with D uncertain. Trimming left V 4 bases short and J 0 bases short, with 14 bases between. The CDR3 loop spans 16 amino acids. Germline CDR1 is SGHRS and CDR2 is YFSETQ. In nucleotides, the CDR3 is TGCGCCAGCAGCACTCGGGCGAGCAGCTCCTACAATGAGCAGTTCTTC. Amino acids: CASSTRASSSYNEQFF.

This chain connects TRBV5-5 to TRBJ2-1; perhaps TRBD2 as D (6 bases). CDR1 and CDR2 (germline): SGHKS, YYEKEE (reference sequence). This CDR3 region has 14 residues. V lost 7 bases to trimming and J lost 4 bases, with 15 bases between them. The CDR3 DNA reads TGTGCCAGCTGGCCTATACGGGAGTACAATGAGCAGTTCTTC. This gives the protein CASWPIREYNEQFF.

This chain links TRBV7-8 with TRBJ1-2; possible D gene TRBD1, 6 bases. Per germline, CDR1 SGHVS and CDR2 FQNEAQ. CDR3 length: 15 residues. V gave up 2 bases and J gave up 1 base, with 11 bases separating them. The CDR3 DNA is TGTGCCAGCAGCTTATTCCCAGGGGATAACTATGGCTACACCTTC. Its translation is CASSLFPGDNYGYTF.

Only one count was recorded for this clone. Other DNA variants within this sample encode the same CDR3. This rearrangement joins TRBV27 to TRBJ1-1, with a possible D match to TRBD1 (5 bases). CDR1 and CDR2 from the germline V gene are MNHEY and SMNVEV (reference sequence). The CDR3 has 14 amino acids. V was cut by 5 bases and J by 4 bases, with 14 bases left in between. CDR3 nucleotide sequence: TGTGCCAGCAGTCTTGGGGGGTCGGGCACTGAAGCTTTCTTT. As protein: CASSLGGSGTEAFF.

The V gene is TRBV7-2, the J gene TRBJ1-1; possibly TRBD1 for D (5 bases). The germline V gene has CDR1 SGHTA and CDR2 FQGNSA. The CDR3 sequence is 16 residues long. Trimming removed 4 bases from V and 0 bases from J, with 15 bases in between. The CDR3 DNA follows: TGTGCCAGCAGCTCCGCCGGGGGTCTCGTGAACACTGAAGCTTTCTTT. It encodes CASSSAGGLVNTEAFF. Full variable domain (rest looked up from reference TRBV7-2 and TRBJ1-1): GAGVSQSPSNKVTEKGKDVELRCDPISGHTALYWYRQSLGQGLEFLIYFQGNSAPDKSGLPSDRFSAERTGGSVSTLTIQRTQQEDSAVYLCASSSAGGLVNTEAFFGQGTRLTVV.

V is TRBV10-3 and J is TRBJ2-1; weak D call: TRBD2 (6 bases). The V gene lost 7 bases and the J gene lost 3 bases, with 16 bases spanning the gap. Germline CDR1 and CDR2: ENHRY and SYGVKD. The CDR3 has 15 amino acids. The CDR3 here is CAINPGSGRYNEQFF. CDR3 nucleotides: TGTGCCATCAACCCGGGAAGCGGGCGCTACAATGAGCAGTTCTTC.

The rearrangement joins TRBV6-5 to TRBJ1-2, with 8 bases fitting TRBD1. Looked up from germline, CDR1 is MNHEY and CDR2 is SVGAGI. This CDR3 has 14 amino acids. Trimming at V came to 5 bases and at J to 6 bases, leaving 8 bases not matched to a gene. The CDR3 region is CASSRQGFMDGYTF. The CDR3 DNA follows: TGTGCCAGCAGTCGACAGGGGTTTATGGATGGCTACACCTTC.